This T cell receptor beta chain was recovered during a study of OX40 agonist ivuxolimab in advanced cancers. TCRdb's copy holds only in-frame clones and misses some; the assay was immunoSEQ multiplex PCR. Among about 44,000 clones listed, roughly 90% were seen once. This clone occurred once. CDR3 size: 17 residues. The germline V and J ends were trimmed by 6 bases and 0 bases, with 15 bases remaining between them. CDR1 is MDHEN, CDR2 SYDVKM, per germline. The sequencing used CD4+ or CD8+ T cells sorted from blood, collected in a trial of the OX40 agonist ivuxolimab. The chain couples TRBV28 to TRBJ1-6; D gene unclear. The TCR originated in an adult with an advanced solid tumor such as melanoma, head and neck, liver or kidney cancer. CDR3 DNA: TGTGCCAGCAGCCCCGACTCCCCGAGCTCCTATAATTCACCCCTCCACTTT. It codes for CASSPDSPSSYNSPLHF. The variable domain in full, completed from reference TRBV28 and TRBJ1-6, reads DVKVTQSSRYLVKRTGEKVFLECVQDMDHENMFWYRQDPGLGLRLIYFSYDVKMKEKGDIPEGYSVSREKKERFSLILESASTNQTSMYLCASSPDSPSSYNSPLHFGNGTRLTVT.